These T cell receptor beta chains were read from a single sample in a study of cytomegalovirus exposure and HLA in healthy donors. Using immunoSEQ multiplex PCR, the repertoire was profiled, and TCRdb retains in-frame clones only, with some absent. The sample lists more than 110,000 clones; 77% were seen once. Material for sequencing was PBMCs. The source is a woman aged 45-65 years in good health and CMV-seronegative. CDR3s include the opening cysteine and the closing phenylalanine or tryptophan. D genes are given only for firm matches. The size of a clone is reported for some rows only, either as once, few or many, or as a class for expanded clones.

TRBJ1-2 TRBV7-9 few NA TGTGCCAGTGGGCTGGGCTATGGCTACACCTTC CASGLGYGYTF
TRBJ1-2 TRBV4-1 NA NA TGCGCCAGCAGCCAAGAAGGGGCGCAGGCTACAAACTATGGCTACACCTTC CASSQEGAQATNYGYTF
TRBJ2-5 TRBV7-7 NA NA TGTGCTAGCAGCTTAGGGGGAATGGCTAGCGGAGAAAAAGAGACCCAGTACTTC CASSLGGMASGEKETQYF
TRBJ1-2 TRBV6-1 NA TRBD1 TGTGCCAGCAGTGAAAACAGGGGAGCCCAATATGGCTACACCTTC CASSENRGAQYGYTF
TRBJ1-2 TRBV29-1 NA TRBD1 TGCAGCGTTGTTAAGGGGACAGGGGGCTTTGGTGGCTACACCTTC CSVVKGTGGFGGYTF
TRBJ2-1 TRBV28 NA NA TGTGCCAGCAGTCGTCCGGGGGATCAAAACAATGAGCAGTTCTTC CASSRPGDQNNEQFF
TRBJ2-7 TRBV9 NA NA TGTGCCAGCAGCGTAGGGAGGGGGCGGTTCTACGAGCAGTACTTC CASSVGRGRFYEQYF
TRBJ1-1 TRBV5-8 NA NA TGTGCCAGCAGCTTGGTTTTAGAGAACACTGAAGCTTTCTTT CASSLVLENTEAFF
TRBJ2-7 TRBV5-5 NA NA TGTGCCAGCAGCTTGGCCAGGGTTCAGCGCGAGCAGTACTTC CASSLARVQREQYF
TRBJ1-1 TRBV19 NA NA TGTGCCAGTAGTACTCTGCAAATGGAAGGGGTGAACACTGAAGCTTTCTTT CASSTLQMEGVNTEAFF
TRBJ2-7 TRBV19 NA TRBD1 TGTGCCAGTAGTACTTCAGGGGGAGTCTTCTACGAGCAGTACTTC CASSTSGGVFYEQYF
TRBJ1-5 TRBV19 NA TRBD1 TGTGCCAGTAAACCCGACAGGGGGCGCGGTCGGGGTCAGCCCCAGCATTTT CASKPDRGRGRGQPQHF
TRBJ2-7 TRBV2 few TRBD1 TGTGCCAGCAGCGGGACAGGGGTTTCCTACGAGCAGTACTTC CASSGTGVSYEQYF
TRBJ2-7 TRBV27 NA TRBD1 TGTGCCAGCAGTCCCCGACAGGGTCGGCTGGGCGAGCAGTACTTC CASSPRQGRLGEQYF
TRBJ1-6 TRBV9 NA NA TGTGCCAGCAGCGTAGGGTTTAGCGACTCACCCCTCCACTTT CASSVGFSDSPLHF
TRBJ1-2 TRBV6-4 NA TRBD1 TGTGCCAGCAGTGACTCGACGACCGGGACAGGGAGTAGATTAGGCTACACCTTC CASSDSTTGTGSRLGYTF
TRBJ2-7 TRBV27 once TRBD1 TGTGCCAGCAGTTTATACTCCGGGACAGGGGGCCTCGAGCAGTACTTC CASSLYSGTGGLEQYF
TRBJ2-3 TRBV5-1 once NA TGCGCCAGCAGCACACTTAGCGTTAGCACAGATACGCAGTATTTT CASSTLSVSTDTQYF
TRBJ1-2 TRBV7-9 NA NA TGTGCCAGCAGCTCCTCGGACAGTGGATCAAGATATTATGGCTACACCTTC CASSSSDSGSRYYGYTF
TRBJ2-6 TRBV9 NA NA TGTGCCAGCAGCGTAGTGGGGGCCGCTGGGGCCAACGTCCTGACTTTC CASSVVGAAGANVLTF
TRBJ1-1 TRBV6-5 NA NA TGTGCCAGCAGTTACTCCAAGAGGAACACTGAAGCTTTCTTT CASSYSKRNTEAFF
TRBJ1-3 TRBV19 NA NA TGTGCCAGTAGCGAACAGGCGTACTCTGGAAACACCATATATTTT CASSEQAYSGNTIYF
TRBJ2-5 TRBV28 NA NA TGTGCCAGCACATCCTCCCCCCAGGGCCAAGAGACCCAGTACTTC CASTSSPQGQETQYF
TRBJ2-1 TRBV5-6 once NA TGTGCCAGCAGTAAGCGGAGAGACATGAACAATGAGCAGTTCTTC CASSKRRDMNNEQFF
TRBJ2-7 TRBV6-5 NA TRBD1 TGTGCCAGCAGTACTTTGACAGGGAAGGTTGGCGAGCAGTACTTC CASSTLTGKVGEQYF
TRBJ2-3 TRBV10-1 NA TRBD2 TGCGCCAGCAGTGAAGGGCGGGGGTGGACAGATACGCAGTATTTT CASSEGRGWTDTQYF
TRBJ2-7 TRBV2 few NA TGTGCCAGCAGTGAAGCGCAGGGGTGGCAGTACTTC CASSEAQGWQYF
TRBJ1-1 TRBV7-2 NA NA TGTGCCAGCAGCTTTGGCAGGCAGAACACTGAAGCTTTCTTT CASSFGRQNTEAFF
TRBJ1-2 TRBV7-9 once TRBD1 TGTGCCACACAGACAGGGACCCACTATGGCTACACCTTC CATQTGTHYGYTF
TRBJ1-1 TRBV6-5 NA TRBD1 TGTGCCAGCAACCACAGGGGAATTGGAACTGAAGCTTTCTTT CASNHRGIGTEAFF
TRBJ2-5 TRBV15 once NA TGTGCCACCAGCAGAGAGAGCCGGGAGACCCAGTACTTC CATSRESRETQYF
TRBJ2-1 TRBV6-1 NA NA TGTGCCAGCCCGACGGATATGTACAATGAGCAGGTCTTC CASPTDMYNEQVF
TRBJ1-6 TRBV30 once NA TGTGCCTGGGGAAAGGGGGATAATTCACCCCTCCACTTT CAWGKGDNSPLHF